Listed below are T cell receptor beta chains from one sample, sequenced in a study of cytomegalovirus exposure and HLA in healthy donors. Produced via immunoSEQ multiplex PCR; TCRdb's table is partial and in-frame only. The data show about 91,000 clones, approximately 89% seen once. The sample taken for sequencing was PBMCs. These receptors came from a young man in good health and CMV-seropositive. Both conserved end residues are part of each CDR3. The order of the fields is V gene, D gene, clone size, J gene, CDR3 DNA, CDR3 protein. D genes are given only for firm matches. The size field is filled for only some rows; it gives once, few, many or a size class.

TRBV4-1	TRBD2	few	TRBJ2-2	TGCGCCAGCAGCCATGTTGGATCAGGGAGGGACACCGGGGAGCTGTTTTTT	CASSHVGSGRDTGELFF
TRBV19	TRBD1	.	TRBJ2-7	TGTGCCAGTAGTTTTGGGACAGGGGGCTACGAGCAGTACTTC	CASSFGTGGYEQYF
TRBV27	.	.	TRBJ1-5	TGTGCCAGCAAAAAAACAGGAGGGGTTCAGCCCCAGCATTTT	CASKKTGGVQPQHF
TRBV18	.	once	TRBJ2-1	TGTGCCAGCTCATCACCTGAAGCAGGGTGGTATCCCAATGAGCAGTTCTTC	CASSSPEAGWYPNEQFF
TRBV9	TRBD1	few	TRBJ1-1	TGTGCCAGCAGCGTAGACCCGGACAGGGGGGAAGCTTTCTTT	CASSVDPDRGEAFF
TRBV5-6	.	.	TRBJ1-1	TGTGCCAGCAGCTTGTGGCAGAACACTGAAGCTTTCTTT	CASSLWQNTEAFF
TRBV9	TRBD1	.	TRBJ2-2	TGTGCCAGCAGCGCCCGTCCCGGGACAGGGGCGGGAACCGGGGAGCTGTTTTTT	CASSARPGTGAGTGELFF
TRBV7-9	.	.	TRBJ1-3	TGTGCCAGCAGCCCCCGAGGGCACACTGGAAACACCATATATTTT	CASSPRGHTGNTIYF
TRBV5-1	.	.	TRBJ2-7	TGCGCCAGCAGTCGGGGAGCAGATTCCTACGAGCAGTACTTC	CASSRGADSYEQYF
TRBV5-4	TRBD2	.	TRBJ2-7	TGTGCCAGCAGTCCCGGGACTACCGCGATGGCCTACGAGCAGTACTTC	CASSPGTTAMAYEQYF
TRBV7-9	.	few	TRBJ2-5	TGTGCCAGCAGCTCCAGCGGGCAAGAGACCCAGTACTTC	CASSSSGQETQYF
TRBV6-1	TRBD1	.	TRBJ1-3	TGTGCCAGCAGTGACCGGACAGGGTCTGGAAACACCATATATTTT	CASSDRTGSGNTIYF
TRBV30	TRBD2	once	TRBJ2-1	TGTGCCTGGAGTACAATGAGCGGGAGGAAGAGCCCCTACAATGAGCAGTTCTTC	CAWSTMSGRKSPYNEQFF
TRBV5-4	TRBD2	.	TRBJ2-2	TGTGCCAGCAGCTTGGTTCCTAGCGGGAGAGGCACCGGGGAGCTGTTTTTT	CASSLVPSGRGTGELFF
TRBV28	TRBD2	.	TRBJ2-1	TGTGCCAGCAGTTTAACTAGCGGAAATTGGAATGAGCAGTTCTTC	CASSLTSGNWNEQFF
TRBV4-1	.	.	TRBJ1-5	TGCGCCAGCAGCCGTGATGACAGAGACAATCAGCCCCAGCATTTT	CASSRDDRDNQPQHF
TRBV2	.	.	TRBJ1-3	TGTGCCAGCAGTGGAGGGCTGGGCAGAGAAAACACCATATATTTT	CASSGGLGRENTIYF
TRBV7-9	.	.	TRBJ1-4	TGTGCCAGCAGCTTAGTGAATACAGGGTATAGAGATGAAAAACTGTTTTTT	CASSLVNTGYRDEKLFF
TRBV27	.	.	TRBJ1-1	TGTGCGGCGAAACAGGGATTGAACACTGAAGCTTTCTTT	CAAKQGLNTEAFF
TRBV29-1	.	.	TRBJ1-2	TGCAGCGTTTTCAGTTATGGCTACACCTTC	CSVFSYGYTF
TRBV6-5	.	few	TRBJ1-1	TGTGCCAGCAGTCCCTCAGGCACTGAAGCTTTCTTT	CASSPSGTEAFF
TRBV10-3	TRBD1	.	TRBJ1-3	TGTGCCATCAGTGACCGGGACAGGGAAGGAAACACCATATATTTT	CAISDRDREGNTIYF
TRBV4-1	TRBD1	once	TRBJ2-5	TGCGCCAGCAGCCATAGACAGGGTCAAGAGACCCAGTACTTC	CASSHRQGQETQYF
TRBV25-1	.	.	TRBJ2-5	TGTGCCAGCAGTGAAGAGGGTCCGGTAGAGACCCAGTACTTC	CASSEEGPVETQYF
TRBV11-3	TRBD1	.	TRBJ2-2	TGTGCCAGCAGCTCCTTAGGACAGGCCGCCACCGGGGAGCTGTTTTTT	CASSSLGQAATGELFF
TRBV10-3	TRBD1	few	TRBJ2-1	TGTGCCATCAGTGACTGGACAGGGGCAGGTAATGAGCAGTTCTTC	CAISDWTGAGNEQFF
TRBV14	.	.	TRBJ1-2	TGTGCCAGCAGCCAAGCAGGGTCCTATGGCTACACCTTC	CASSQAGSYGYTF
TRBV18	TRBD2	.	TRBJ2-7	TGTGCCAGCTCAACCGCGGGAGGGCCCCACGAGCAGTACTTC	CASSTAGGPHEQYF
TRBV5-1	.	.	TRBJ2-7	TGCGCCAGCAGCTTGGTAGGTCCGACAGGCCCCAACGAGCAGTACTTC	CASSLVGPTGPNEQYF
TRBV10-1	TRBD2	.	TRBJ2-7	TGCGCCAGCAGTTCCGGACTAGCGGGCGAGCAGTACTTC	CASSSGLAGEQYF
TRBV15	TRBD1	.	TRBJ1-6	TGTGCCACCAGCAGAGATTCCCTACGACAGGGTTATTCACCCCTCCACTTT	CATSRDSLRQGYSPLHF
TRBV21-1	.	once	TRBJ2-4	TGTGCCAGCAGCAAAGAGTCTCCAGGGGCTGAACTAGCCAAAAACATTCAGTACTTC	CASSKESPGAELAKNIQYF
TRBV5-1	TRBD1	.	TRBJ1-3	TGCGCCAGCAGCCCAGGGACAGACTCTGGAAACACCATATATTTT	CASSPGTDSGNTIYF
TRBV7-7	TRBD2	.	TRBJ2-5	TGTGCTAGCAGCCTGGTGGAGACTAGCGGGAGGGAAGACCAGTACTTC	CASSLVETSGREDQYF
TRBV27	TRBD2	.	TRBJ2-7	TGTGCCAGCAGTTTAATGGCTAGCGGGAGCTACGAGCAGTACTTC	CASSLMASGSYEQYF
TRBV7-7	TRBD2	.	TRBJ2-7	TGTGCTAGCAGCTTAGGGACTAACACCCGCGAGCAGTACTTC	CASSLGTNTREQYF
TRBV6-1	TRBD1	.	TRBJ2-2	TGTGCCAGCAGTGAAGCGGGACAGGGTGCCGGGGAGCTGTTTTTT	CASSEAGQGAGELFF
TRBV10-3	TRBD1	once	TRBJ2-3	TGTGCCATCAGCCAAGGGACAGGAACAGATACGCAGTATTTT	CAISQGTGTDTQYF
TRBV13	.	.	TRBJ2-7	TGTGCCAGCAGCTTAGGCGAAGACAGCACTTACGAGCAGTACTTC	CASSLGEDSTYEQYF
TRBV28	.	.	TRBJ1-5	TGTGCCAGCAGTTTCTTGAGCAATCAGCCCCAGCATTTT	CASSFLSNQPQHF